This T cell receptor beta chain was retrieved from a study of shared clonotypes between healthy human individuals. Naive CD8 populations comprised CD45RO-negative cells positively selected for CCR7, excluding terminally differentiated effector memory CD45RA+ cells. Trimming stripped 3 bases from V and 4 bases from J, with 15 bases between. The CDR3 is 15 residues long. Germline CDR1 reads MGHDK; CDR2 reads SYGVNS. Clones were read by immunoSEQ multiplex PCR, and TCRdb kept only the in-frame ones, dropping some. The sample holds about 820,000 clones, about 92% seen once. Source material: naive CD8+ T cells sorted from blood. J is TRBJ1-2 and V is TRBV25-1; no reliable D call. The clonotype was recovered from a man aged 25-40 years in good health. The CDR3 nucleotides are TGTGCCAGCAGTGACCGGTCCGGTGATGGCTATGGCTACACCTTC. Residues: CASSDRSGDGYGYTF.